These 23 T cell receptor beta chains originate from one sample sequenced in a study of cytomegalovirus exposure and HLA in healthy donors. Both 60 Vbeta primers and 13 Jbeta primers went into the PCR. Data came from immunoSEQ multiplex PCR; TCRdb stores just in-frame clones and leaves some out. This repertoire shows about 170,000 clones, around 86% found once; its top ten account for 2% to 2.5%. The sample taken for sequencing was PBMCs. These TCRs come from a male donor in good health and CMV-seronegative.

The genes are TRBV4-2 and TRBJ1-5; a possible D gene is TRBD1 (6 bases). V lost 1 base, J lost 4 bases, and 17 bases lay in between. The CDR3 totals 17 residues. Germline V gene sequence: CDR1 LGHNA, CDR2 YNFKEQ. CDR3 bases: TGTGCCAGCAGCCAAGTCGGGGGGGGCCAAGGGAATCAGCCCCAGCATTTT. Protein product: CASSQVGGGQGNQPQHF.

This clone was counted only a few times. The chain combines TRBV6-5 with TRBJ2-3; no clear D gene. V shed 6 bases and J shed 1 base, with 11 bases lying between them. The CDR3 has 14 residues. Germline V gene sequence: CDR1 MNHEY, CDR2 SVGAGI. The CDR3 region is CASRLELRTDTQYF. CDR3 nucleotides: TGTGCCAGCAGACTGGAGCTTCGCACAGATACGCAGTATTTT.

The chain employs TRBV7-9 and TRBJ2-3; D is unclear. CDR1 and CDR2 from the germline V gene are SEHNR and FQNEAQ (reference sequence). V dropped 2 bases and J dropped 4 bases, with 4 bases sitting between them. This CDR3 region has 12 residues. The CDR3 DNA reads TGTGCCAGCAGCTTACTATCAGATACGCAGTATTTT. Translated: CASSLLSDTQYF.

The chain has TRBV30 and TRBJ2-7, with TRBD1 as a possible D gene (5 bases). CDR1 and CDR2 from the germline V gene are GTSNPN and SVGIG (reference sequence). CDR3 length equals 14 residues. Trimming took 3 bases from V and 0 from J, leaving 12 bases between them. The CDR3 reads CAWRGPSSSYEQYF. In DNA form, the CDR3 reads TGTGCCTGGAGGGGGCCGTCGAGCTCCTACGAGCAGTACTTC.

The chain is built from TRBV19 and TRBJ1-5; D is unclear. Germline loops: CDR1 LNHDA, CDR2 SQIVND (reference sequence). V dropped 6 bases and J dropped 7 bases, with 10 bases sitting between them. There are 12 residues in the CDR3. The chain's CDR3 is CASRRTGQPQHF. The CDR3 DNA sequence: TGTGCCAGTAGGCGGACGGGACAGCCCCAGCATTTT.

Turning to this clone: At one end, the junction sequence differs from germline, possibly due to a read error. The chain is built from TRBV30 and TRBJ1-1, with D possibly TRBD1 on 6 matching bases. In germline, CDR1 is GTSNPN, CDR2 SVGIG (reference sequence). The CDR3 has 12 residues. CDR3 sequence (DNA): TGTGCCTGGACCCGGACAGCCTCCTCGAAGTGTTTT. It encodes CAWTRTASSKCF.

This chain connects TRBV19 to TRBJ2-3; D is undetermined. The CDR3 sequence is 14 residues long. From germline, CDR1 is LNHDA and CDR2 SQIVND (reference sequence). V was clipped by 3 bases and J by 1 base, with 8 bases between them. The CDR3 protein is CASSIDSRTDTQYF. CDR3 coding DNA: TGTGCCAGTAGTATCGACTCCCGCACAGATACGCAGTATTTT.

The gene calls are TRBV6-1 and TRBJ2-7, with D hard to call. CDR1 and CDR2 (germline): MNHNS, SASEGT. The CDR3 covers 14 residues. Deletions cut 2 bases from V and 3 bases from J, with 11 bases between. CDR3 nucleotide sequence: TGTGCCAGCAGTGAATTTGTACAGATCTACGAGCAGTACTTC. Translated: CASSEFVQIYEQYF.

This clone was seen only once. The chain couples TRBV19 to TRBJ1-1; perhaps TRBD1 as D (5 bases). CDR1 is LNHDA and CDR2 is SQIVND in the germline V gene (reference sequence). CDR3 size: 12 residues. V lost 8 bases and J lost 1, with 8 bases in between. As DNA, the CDR3 is TGTGCCAGTGGGGGGAGGAACACTGAAGCTTTCTTT. Translated, it gives CASGGRNTEAFF.

This clone was found a few times. This chain joins TRBV25-1 and TRBJ1-1; 9 bases are a match to TRBD1. Trimming at V came to 8 bases and at J to 1 base, leaving 8 bases not matched to a gene. The CDR3 sequence is 15 residues long. Germline lookup yields CDR1 MGHDK and CDR2 SYGVNS. The DNA of the CDR3 is TGTGCCAGCCGAAATGACAGGGGGTCGAACACTGAAGCTTTCTTT. It yields the protein CASRNDRGSNTEAFF.

The chain is built from TRBV19 and TRBJ1-2; 7 nucleotides agree with TRBD1. V lost 4 bases, J lost 3 bases, and 8 bases stayed unmatched. From germline, CDR1 is LNHDA and CDR2 SQIVND (reference sequence). The CDR3 runs to 15 residues. CDR3 amino acids: CASSKQGLGDYGYTF. The CDR3 DNA sequence: TGTGCCAGTAGTAAACAGGGGCTTGGGGACTATGGCTACACCTTC. The full variable domain, completed using reference TRBV19 and TRBJ1-2, is DGGITQSPKYLFRKEGQNVTLSCEQNLNHDAMYWYRQDPGQGLRLIYYSQIVNDFQKGDIAEGYSVSREKKESFPLTVTSAQKNPTAFYLCASSKQGLGDYGYTFGSGTRLTVV.

The chain joins TRBV27 to TRBJ2-1; 11 bases are a match to TRBD2. The CDR3 spans 14 residues. J gave up 9 bases and V 3 bases, and 4 bases lay outside the gene matches. Looked up from germline, CDR1 is MNHEY and CDR2 is SMNVEV (reference sequence). This CDR3 reads CASSLLAGGFEQFF. In DNA form, the CDR3 reads TGTGCCAGCAGTTTGTTAGCGGGGGGGTTTGAGCAGTTCTTC.

The chain carries TRBV19 and TRBJ2-2; tentatively, D is TRBD1 (6 bases). Germline CDR1 LNHDA, CDR2 SQIVND (reference sequence). The CDR3 sequence is 16 residues long. Trimming shortened V by 4 bases and J by 6 bases, and 18 bases separated the two germline ends. The CDR3 DNA follows: TGTGCCAGTAGTACCCCGACAGGTCGAGTCTCCGGGGAGCTGTTTTTT. Translated: CASSTPTGRVSGELFF.

The J gene is TRBJ1-5, the V gene TRBV19; 9 bases are a match to TRBD1. The ends lost 5 bases at V and 7 bases at J; junction bases unmatched: 6. This CDR3 contains 14 residues. CDR1 and CDR2 from the germline V gene are LNHDA and SQIVND (reference sequence). For the CDR3, the DNA is TGTGCCAGTAGTCAGACAGGGGGTAGGCAGCCCCAGCATTTT. Amino acid sequence: CASSQTGGRQPQHF.

The genes are TRBV19 and TRBJ2-7, with 8 bases that match TRBD1. Germline lookup yields CDR1 LNHDA and CDR2 SQIVND (reference sequence). CDR3 length equals 16 residues. The J segment lost 6 bases and the V segment lost 5 bases, leaving 15 bases of the junction unmatched. The CDR3 reads CASSVTFGQGRSEQYF. CDR3 in DNA: TGTGCCAGTAGTGTCACCTTCGGACAGGGACGTAGCGAGCAGTACTTC. Based on the CDR3 plus reference TRBV19 and TRBJ2-7, the full variable domain is DGGITQSPKYLFRKEGQNVTLSCEQNLNHDAMYWYRQDPGQGLRLIYYSQIVNDFQKGDIAEGYSVSREKKESFPLTVTSAQKNPTAFYLCASSVTFGQGRSEQYFGPGTRLTVT.

This clone came up a few times. The chain recombines TRBV5-1 with TRBJ1-1, with a tentative D call TRBD1 (5 bases). Germline CDR1 is SGHRS and CDR2 is YFSETQ. The V end was cut by 3 bases, the J end by 1 base, with 10 bases between. The CDR3 runs 14 residues. The CDR3 DNA follows: TGCGCCAGCAGCTCACAGGCCCCGAACACTGAAGCTTTCTTT. This codes for CASSSQAPNTEAFF.

This clone occurred a few times. The chain is built from TRBV30 and TRBJ2-1, with D tentatively TRBD2 (6 bases). The CDR3 length is 15 residues. In germline, CDR1 is GTSNPN, CDR2 SVGIG (reference sequence). Trimming removed 8 bases at V and 7 bases at J, with 24 bases between. In nucleotides, the CDR3 is TGTGCCGCCAGTGCCCGGGGGAGGTCGGGTAATGAGCAGTTCTTC. It codes for CAASARGRSGNEQFF.

The rearrangement joins TRBV27 to TRBJ2-7; TRBD1 might be the D (6 bases). Germline V gene sequence: CDR1 MNHEY, CDR2 SMNVEV (reference sequence). The CDR3 extends over 12 amino acids. Between the trimmed V and J ends, which lost 1 base and 11 bases, there was a span of 12 bases. The CDR3 sequence is CASSLLGGNEYF. The CDR3 DNA reads as TGTGCCAGCAGTTTATTAGGGGGAAATGAGTACTTC.

CDR3 sequence reads: CASSSWRGGLGETQYF. CDR3 sequence (DNA): TGTGCCAGCAGCTCCTGGCGGGGGGGCCTGGGGGAGACCCAGTACTTC. The chain carries TRBV7-9 and TRBJ2-5; 9 bases line up with TRBD2. V was pared by 4 bases and J by 5 bases, with 11 bases of the junction left unmatched. The CDR3 is 16 amino acids. The V gene's germline CDR1 is SEHNR and CDR2 FQNEAQ (reference sequence).

This clone was seen only a few times. DNA for the CDR3: TGTGCCAGCAGTGAGCAGGGTTCCTACAATGAGCAGTTCTTC. Its translation: CASSEQGSYNEQFF. V gene TRBV6-1 combines with J gene TRBJ2-1, with TRBD1 as a possible D gene (5 bases). This CDR3 has 14 residues. Germline-derived CDR1 and CDR2 are MNHNS and SASEGT. Trimming shortened V by 3 bases and J by 1 base, and 7 bases separated the two germline ends.

The chain links TRBV5-1 to TRBJ1-2; the D gene is possibly TRBD1 (5 bases). Germline CDR1 SGHRS, CDR2 YFSETQ. V dropped 0 bases and J dropped 8 bases, with 17 bases sitting between them. This CDR3 contains 15 residues. The CDR3 is CASSLVRGRWGGYTF. CDR3 in DNA: TGCGCCAGCAGCTTGGTTCGGGGGAGGTGGGGGGGCTACACCTTC.

The DNA of the CDR3 is TGTGCCAGAAGCTTGGGGCTAGCGGGGGGGCGTTTTGAAGAGACCCAGTACTTC. This sequence encodes CARSLGLAGGRFEETQYF. This chain links TRBV5-3 with TRBJ2-5; TRBD2 agrees at 12 bases. TRBV5-3 falls under the ORF class, with uncertain function. V dropped 0 bases and J dropped 3; count of bases not matched to a gene: 9. The CDR3 contains 18 residues.

This chain links TRBV5-4 with TRBJ1-2; D not certain. This CDR3 has 14 amino acids. Germline CDR1 is SGHNT and CDR2 is YYREEE (reference sequence). The V and J ends lost 3 bases and 2 bases respectively, with 11 bases between them. The CDR3 bases are TGTGCCAGCAGCTGGTCCCAGAAAAACTATGGCTACACCTTC. This codes for CASSWSQKNYGYTF.